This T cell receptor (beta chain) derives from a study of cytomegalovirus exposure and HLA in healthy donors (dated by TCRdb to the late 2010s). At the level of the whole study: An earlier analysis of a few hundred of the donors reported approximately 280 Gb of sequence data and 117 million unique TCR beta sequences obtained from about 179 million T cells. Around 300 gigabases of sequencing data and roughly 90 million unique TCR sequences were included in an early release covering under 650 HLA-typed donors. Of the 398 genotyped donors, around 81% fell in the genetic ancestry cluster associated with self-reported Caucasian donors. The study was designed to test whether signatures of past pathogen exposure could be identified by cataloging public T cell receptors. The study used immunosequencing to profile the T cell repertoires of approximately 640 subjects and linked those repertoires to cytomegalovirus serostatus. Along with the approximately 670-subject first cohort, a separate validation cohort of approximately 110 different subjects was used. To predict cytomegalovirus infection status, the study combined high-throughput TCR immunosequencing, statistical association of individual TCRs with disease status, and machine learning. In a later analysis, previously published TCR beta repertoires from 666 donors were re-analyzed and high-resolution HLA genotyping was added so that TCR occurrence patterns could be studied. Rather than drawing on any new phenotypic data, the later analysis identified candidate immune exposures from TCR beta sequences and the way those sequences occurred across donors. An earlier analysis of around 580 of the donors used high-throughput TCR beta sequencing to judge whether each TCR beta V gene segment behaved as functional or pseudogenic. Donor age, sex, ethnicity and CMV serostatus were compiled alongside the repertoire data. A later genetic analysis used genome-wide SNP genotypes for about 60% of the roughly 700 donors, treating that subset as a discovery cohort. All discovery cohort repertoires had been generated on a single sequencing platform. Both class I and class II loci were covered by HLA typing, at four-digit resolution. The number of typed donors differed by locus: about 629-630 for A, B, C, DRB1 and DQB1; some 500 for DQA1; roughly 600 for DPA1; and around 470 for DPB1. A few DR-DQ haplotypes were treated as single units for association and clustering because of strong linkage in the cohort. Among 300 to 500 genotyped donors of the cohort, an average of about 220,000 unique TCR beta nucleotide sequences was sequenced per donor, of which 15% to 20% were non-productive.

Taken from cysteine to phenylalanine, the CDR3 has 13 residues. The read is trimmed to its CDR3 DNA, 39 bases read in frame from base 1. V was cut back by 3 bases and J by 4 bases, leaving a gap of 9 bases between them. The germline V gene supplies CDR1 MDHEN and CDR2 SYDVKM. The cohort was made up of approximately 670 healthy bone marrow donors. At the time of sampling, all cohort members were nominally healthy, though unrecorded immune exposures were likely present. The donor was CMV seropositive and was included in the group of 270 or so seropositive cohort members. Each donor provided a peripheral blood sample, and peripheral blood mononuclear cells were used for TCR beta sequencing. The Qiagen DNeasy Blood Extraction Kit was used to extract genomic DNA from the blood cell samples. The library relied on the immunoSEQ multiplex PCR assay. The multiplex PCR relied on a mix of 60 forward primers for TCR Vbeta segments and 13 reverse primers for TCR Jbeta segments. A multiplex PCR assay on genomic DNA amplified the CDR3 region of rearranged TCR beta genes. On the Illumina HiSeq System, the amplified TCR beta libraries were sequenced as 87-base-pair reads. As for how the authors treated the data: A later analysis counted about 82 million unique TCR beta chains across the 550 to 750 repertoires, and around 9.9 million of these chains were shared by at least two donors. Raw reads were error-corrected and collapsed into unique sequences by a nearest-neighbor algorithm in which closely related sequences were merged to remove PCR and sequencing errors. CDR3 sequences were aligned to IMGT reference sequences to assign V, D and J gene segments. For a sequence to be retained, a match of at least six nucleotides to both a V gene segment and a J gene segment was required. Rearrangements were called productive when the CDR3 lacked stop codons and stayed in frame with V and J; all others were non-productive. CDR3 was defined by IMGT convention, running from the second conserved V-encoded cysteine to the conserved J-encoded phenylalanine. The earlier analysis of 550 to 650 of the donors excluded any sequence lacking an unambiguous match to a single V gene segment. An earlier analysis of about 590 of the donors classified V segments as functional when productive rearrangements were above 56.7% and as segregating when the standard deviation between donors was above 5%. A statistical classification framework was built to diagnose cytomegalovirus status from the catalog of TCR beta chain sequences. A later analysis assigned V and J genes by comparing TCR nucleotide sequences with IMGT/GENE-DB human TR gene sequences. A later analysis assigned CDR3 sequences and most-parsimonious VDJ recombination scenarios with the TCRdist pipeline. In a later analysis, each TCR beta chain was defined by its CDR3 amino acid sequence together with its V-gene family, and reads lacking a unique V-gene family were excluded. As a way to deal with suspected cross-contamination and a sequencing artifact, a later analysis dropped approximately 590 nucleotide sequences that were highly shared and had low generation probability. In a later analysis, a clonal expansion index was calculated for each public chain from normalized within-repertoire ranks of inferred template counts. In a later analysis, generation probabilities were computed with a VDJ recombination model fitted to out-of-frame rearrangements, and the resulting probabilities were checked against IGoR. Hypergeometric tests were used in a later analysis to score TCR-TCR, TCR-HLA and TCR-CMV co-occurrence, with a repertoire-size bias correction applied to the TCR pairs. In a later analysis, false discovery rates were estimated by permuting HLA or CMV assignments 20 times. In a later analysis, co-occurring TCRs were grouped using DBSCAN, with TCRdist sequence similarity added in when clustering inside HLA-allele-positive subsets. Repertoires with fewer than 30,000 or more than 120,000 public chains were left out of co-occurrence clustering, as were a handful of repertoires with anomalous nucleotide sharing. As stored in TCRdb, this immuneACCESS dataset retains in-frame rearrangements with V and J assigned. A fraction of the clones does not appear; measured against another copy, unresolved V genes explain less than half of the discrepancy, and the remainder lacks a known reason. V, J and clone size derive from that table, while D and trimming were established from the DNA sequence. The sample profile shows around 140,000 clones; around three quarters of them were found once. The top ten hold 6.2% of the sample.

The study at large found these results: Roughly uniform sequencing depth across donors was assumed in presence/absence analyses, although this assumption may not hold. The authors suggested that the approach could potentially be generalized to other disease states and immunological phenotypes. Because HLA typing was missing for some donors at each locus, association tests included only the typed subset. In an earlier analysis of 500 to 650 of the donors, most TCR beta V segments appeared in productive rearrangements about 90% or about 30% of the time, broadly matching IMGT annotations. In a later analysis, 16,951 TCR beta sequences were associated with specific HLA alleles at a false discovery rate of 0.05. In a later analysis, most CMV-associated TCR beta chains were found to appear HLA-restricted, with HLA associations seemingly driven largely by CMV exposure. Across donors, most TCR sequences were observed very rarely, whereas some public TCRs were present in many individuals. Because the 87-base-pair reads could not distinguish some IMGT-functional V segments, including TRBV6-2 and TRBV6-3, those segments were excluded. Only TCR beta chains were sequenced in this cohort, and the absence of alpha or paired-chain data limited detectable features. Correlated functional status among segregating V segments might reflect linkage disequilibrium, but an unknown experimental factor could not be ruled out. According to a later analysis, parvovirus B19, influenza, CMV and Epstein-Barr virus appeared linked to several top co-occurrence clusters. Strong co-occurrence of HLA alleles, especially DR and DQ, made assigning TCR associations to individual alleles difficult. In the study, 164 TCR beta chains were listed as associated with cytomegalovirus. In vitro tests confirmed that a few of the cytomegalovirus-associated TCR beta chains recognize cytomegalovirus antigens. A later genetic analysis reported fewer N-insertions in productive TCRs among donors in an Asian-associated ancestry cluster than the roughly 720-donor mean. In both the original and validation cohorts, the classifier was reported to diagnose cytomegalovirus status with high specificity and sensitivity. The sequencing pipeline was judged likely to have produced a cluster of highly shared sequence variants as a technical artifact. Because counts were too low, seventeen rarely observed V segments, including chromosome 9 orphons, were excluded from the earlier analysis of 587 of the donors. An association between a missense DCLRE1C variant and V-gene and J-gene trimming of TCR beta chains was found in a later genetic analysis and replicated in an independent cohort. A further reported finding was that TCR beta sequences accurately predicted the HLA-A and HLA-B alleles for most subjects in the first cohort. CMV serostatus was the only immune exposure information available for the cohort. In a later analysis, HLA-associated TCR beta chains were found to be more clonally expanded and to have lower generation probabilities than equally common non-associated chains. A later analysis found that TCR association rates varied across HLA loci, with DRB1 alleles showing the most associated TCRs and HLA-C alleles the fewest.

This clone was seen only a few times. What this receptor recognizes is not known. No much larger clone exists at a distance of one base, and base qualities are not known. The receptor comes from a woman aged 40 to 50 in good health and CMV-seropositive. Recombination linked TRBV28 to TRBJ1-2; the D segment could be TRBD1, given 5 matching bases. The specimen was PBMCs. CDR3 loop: CASSLGGGYGYTF. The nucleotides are TGTGCCAGCAGTTTGGGGGGGGGCTATGGCTACACCTTC.